This TCR beta chain was sequenced for a study of regulatory T cells in long-lasting Graves disease. Across the whole study: Graves' patients with a new diagnosis had received antithyroid drugs under 3 months. Regarding the study as a whole: Persistent patients shared more public clonotypes (about 2,900) than new patients (more than 900).

Library construction for TCR beta used iRepertoire HTBI primers and Arm-PCR of CDR3 regions. TCRdb analysed the multiplex PCR reads with MiXCR anew, one entry per CDR3 protein. In the table there are approximately 400,000 distinct CDR3 sequences, 14% to 15% of which are singletons. Germline V gene lookup returns CDR1 MNHNS and CDR2 SASEGT. With 7 bases removed from V and 5 bases from J, the gap between germline ends came to 14 bases. The CDR3 totals 13 residues. The sample's time point: newly diagnosed GD, antithyroid drugs for less than 3 months. Researchers made the TCR library from RNA that was extracted from PBMCs. American Thyroid Association guidelines were used to diagnose Graves' disease. This clonotype was seen at least ten times. What it recognizes is unknown. Another study also made use of these data, one on T cells in Graves' hyperthyroidism and ophthalmopathy.

The TCR sequence derives from a woman aged 25-40 years with Graves disease. The V and J genes are TRBV6-1 and TRBJ2-5; D is undetermined. The material was peripheral blood mononuclear cells (PBMCs), obtained at new diagnosis, from a patient treated with antithyroid drugs. CDR3 DNA sequence: TGTGCCAGCAAGGAAGCACAATGGGAGACCCAGTACTTC. It yields the protein CASKEAQWETQYF.